The 9 T cell receptor beta chains listed next were all sequenced from one sample in a study of T cell repertoires in cytomegalovirus infection. TCRdb processed the reads anew with MiXCR; each CDR3 protein has one entry. The sample includes 250,000 to 300,000 distinct CDR3 sequences, 15% to 20% of them seen just once. Sequencing input: CD8+ T cells from PBMCs. These receptors originate from a human donor in good health (CMV status not recorded). Some clones in this sample may be carry-over from other donors' samples.

This rearrangement joins TRBV29-1 to TRBJ1-2; D perhaps matches TRBD1 (5 bases). Trimming took 6 bases from V and 5 from J, leaving 22 bases between them. Germline loops: CDR1 SQVTM, CDR2 ANQGSEA. This CDR3 spans 15 amino acids. The CDR3: CSVRNPGGIWYGYTF. CDR3 nucleotide sequence: TGCAGCGTAAGAAATCCCGGGGGTATCTGGTATGGCTACACCTTC. Together with reference TRBV29-1 and TRBJ1-2, the CDR3 gives the full variable domain: SAVISQKPSRDICQRGTSLTIQCQVDSQVTMMFWYRQQPGQSLTLIATANQGSEATYESGFVIDKFPISRPNLTFSTLTVSNMSPEDSSIYLCSVRNPGGIWYGYTFGSGTRLTVV.

This clonotype came up many times. The V call is TRBV7-2, the J call TRBJ2-3; weak D call: TRBD2 (6 bases). Germline CDR1 reads SGHTA; CDR2 reads FQGNSA. V lost 4 bases and J 2 bases, leaving 13 bases between the germline ends. The CDR3 contains 15 residues. CDR3 residues: CASSYPGLTTDTQYF. In DNA form, the CDR3 reads TGTGCCAGCAGCTACCCGGGACTCACCACAGATACGCAGTATTTT. Full variable domain (outside the CDR3, taken from reference TRBV7-2 and TRBJ2-3): GAGVSQSPSNKVTEKGKDVELRCDPISGHTALYWYRQSLGQGLEFLIYFQGNSAPDKSGLPSDRFSAERTGGSVSTLTIQRTQQEDSAVYLCASSYPGLTTDTQYFGPGTRLTVL.

Ten or more counts support this clonotype. This chain connects TRBV12-3 or TRBV12-4 to TRBJ1-2, with 7 bases aligning to TRBD1. The CDR3 extends over 15 amino acids. The V and J ends lost 5 bases and 1 base, in that order; junction bases with no gene match: 7. CDR3 sequence (DNA): TGTGCCAGCAGTCCGGGACAGATTTTTAACTATGGCTACACCTTC. It translates to CASSPGQIFNYGYTF.

J is TRBJ2-3 and V is TRBV19; TRBD2 is a possible D gene (6 bases). Germline V lookup: CDR1 LNHDA, CDR2 SQIVND (reference sequence). Trimming cost V 3 bases and J 3 bases, with 16 bases left between them. The CDR3 consists of 16 residues. CDR3 coding DNA: TGTGCCAGTAGTATGCCCTTTCGGGGGACGACAGATACGCAGTATTTT. Translation: CASSMPFRGTTDTQYF.

This clonotype was detected a few times. The rearrangement links TRBV11-1 to TRBJ2-7, with D perhaps TRBD1 (7 bases). The CDR3 spans 17 residues. Deletions cut 1 base from V and 7 bases from J, with 23 bases between. Germline V gene data show CDR1 as SGHAT and CDR2 as FQDESV (reference sequence). CDR3 sequence reads: CASSLGDSGLRGPEQYF. The CDR3 nucleotides are TGTGCCAGCAGCTTAGGGGACAGCGGACTAAGGGGTCCGGAGCAGTACTTC.

The gene calls are TRBV7-9 and TRBJ2-2; tentatively, D is TRBD1 or TRBD2 (5 bases each). V shed 3 bases and J shed 1 base, with 15 bases lying between them. From germline, CDR1 is SEHNR and CDR2 FQNEAQ (reference sequence). CDR3 length: 17 amino acids. CDR3 amino acids: CASSFEVGTENTGELFF. The CDR3 region has the DNA TGTGCCAGCAGCTTTGAGGTTGGGACCGAGAACACCGGGGAGCTGTTTTTT.

The gene calls are TRBV6-5 and TRBJ1-5, with TRBD1 as a possible D gene (5 bases). The CDR3 has 13 amino acids. CDR1 is MNHEY, CDR2 SVGAGI, per germline. V was trimmed by 7 bases and J by 5 bases, leaving 12 bases between them. The CDR3 here is CASTPGPDQPQHF. The CDR3, as DNA: TGTGCCAGCACTCCGGGGCCGGATCAGCCCCAGCATTTT.

This clonotype was counted many times. V and J are TRBV12-3 or TRBV12-4 and TRBJ2-2, with D perhaps TRBD1 (7 bases). The CDR3 spans 16 residues. V lost 4 bases and J lost 2, with 14 bases in between. CDR3 sequence: CASSSAGQINTGELFF. The DNA of the CDR3 is TGTGCCAGCAGTTCCGCGGGACAGATAAACACCGGGGAGCTGTTTTTT.

This clonotype has just a few counts. The V and J genes are TRBV9 and TRBJ2-1; 13 bases are shared with TRBD2. J lost 5 bases, V lost 1 base, and 6 bases had no gene match. CDR3 length: 17 residues. Per the germline V gene, CDR1 is SGDLS and CDR2 is YYNGEE. This CDR3 is CASSVFMTSGGNNEQFF. The CDR3 DNA reads TGTGCCAGCAGCGTATTTATGACTAGCGGGGGGAACAATGAGCAGTTCTTC. The full variable domain, with the rest looked up from reference TRBV9 and TRBJ2-1, is DSGVTQTPKHLITATGQRVTLRCSPRSGDLSVYWYQQSLDQGLQFLIQYYNGEERAKGNILERFSAQQFPDLHSELNLSSLELGDSALYFCASSVFMTSGGNNEQFFGPGTRLTVL.